The 19 T cell receptor beta chains reported below all come from one sample, sequenced in a study of blood T cell repertoires in COVID-19. Method: immunoSEQ multiplex PCR; TCRdb's copy keeps in-frame clones and lacks some. This table holds fewer than 250,000 clones, roughly four fifths found once. Sequenced sample: peripheral blood. These receptors all stem from a woman in her 40s with active or convalescent COVID-19.

The CDR3 sequence is CASSLWGGGGNQPQHF. As DNA, the CDR3 is TGTGCCAGCAGCTTGTGGGGGGGTGGGGGCAATCAGCCCCAGCATTTT. The chain carries TRBV7-8 and TRBJ1-5, with a possible D match to TRBD1 (5 bases). The germline V and J ends were trimmed by 3 bases and 2 bases, with 14 bases remaining between them. The CDR3 contains 16 residues. Germline CDR1 SGHVS, CDR2 FQNEAQ. The whole variable domain, filled in from reference TRBV7-8 and TRBJ1-5, reads GAGVSQSPRYKVAKRGQDVALRCDPISGHVSLFWYQQALGQGPEFLTYFQNEAQLDKSGLPSDRFFAERPEGSVSTLKIQRTQQEDSAVYLCASSLWGGGGNQPQHFGDGTRLSIL.

The chain has TRBV9 and TRBJ2-7, with 11 bases matching TRBD2. Germline V CDR1 and CDR2: SGDLS, YYNGEE. The CDR3 extends over 18 amino acids. With 5 bases clipped from V and 4 bases from J, the junction kept 17 bases outside the gene matches. CDR3 residues: CASSSDPQTGLAEYEQYF. The DNA for the CDR3 is TGTGCCAGCAGTTCTGATCCTCAAACGGGACTAGCGGAATACGAGCAGTACTTC.

The V and J genes are TRBV27 and TRBJ1-4, with 8 bases fitting TRBD1. The germline V gene encodes CDR1 MNHEY and CDR2 SMNVEV (reference sequence). Trimming cost V 3 bases and J 8 bases; bases outside gene matches: 5. This CDR3 has 14 amino acids. The CDR3 region has the DNA TGTGCCAGCAGTTTCGACAGGGGAGGAGAAAAACTGTTTTTT. Amino acids: CASSFDRGGEKLFF.

The chain links TRBV6-5 to TRBJ2-5; D is undetermined. The V gene's germline CDR1 is MNHEY and CDR2 SVGAGI. The CDR3 totals 16 residues. Trimming pared 3 bases from V and 2 bases from J, leaving 16 bases between. The CDR3 DNA sequence: TGTGCCAGCAGTTATTGGGCAGGCCCAGGTCAAGAGACCCAGTACTTC. Protein product: CASSYWAGPGQETQYF.

In the case of this clone: A read error may account for a junction end that differs from germline. This sample also contains other DNA sequences that code for the same CDR3. This chain uses TRBV24-1 with TRBJ1-1; tentative D call: TRBD1 (6 bases). The CDR3 length is 12 residues. Germline CDR1 and CDR2: KGHDR and SFDVKD. The CDR3 protein is CATSDLTGRAFF. The CDR3 coding sequence is TGTGCCACCAGTGATTTAACAGGGAGAGCTTTTTTT.

As for this clone: The identical CDR3 is also encoded by other nucleotide sequences in the sample. CDR3 region: CASSRGNTEAFF. DNA for the CDR3: TGTGCCAGCAGTCGGGGGAACACTGAAGCTTTCTTT. This chain uses TRBV27 with TRBJ1-1; D call uncertain. CDR1 is MNHEY and CDR2 is SMNVEV in the germline V gene (reference sequence). V was clipped by 5 bases and J by 1 base, with 5 bases between them. CDR3 length: 12 amino acids.

The chain carries TRBV15 and TRBJ2-1; TRBD1 is a possible D gene (5 bases). Trimming removed 1 base at V and 0 bases at J, with 10 bases between. Germline CDR1 reads LNHNV; CDR2 reads YYDKDF (reference sequence). The CDR3 contains 16 residues. The CDR3 nucleotides are TGTGCCACCAGCAGAGGACGGCAGGGCTCCTACAATGAGCAGTTCTTC. Its translation: CATSRGRQGSYNEQFF.

The gene calls are TRBV28 and TRBJ1-2; the match to TRBD1 covers 7 bases. J gave up 8 bases and V 6 bases, and 9 bases lay outside the gene matches. CDR3 length: 13 residues. Germline lookup yields CDR1 MDHEN and CDR2 SYDVKM. In nucleotides, the CDR3 is TGTGCCAGCAGGGCAGGGACAGTCAACGGCTACACCTTC. It specifies CASRAGTVNGYTF.

The chain is built from TRBV3-1 (or the pseudogene TRBV3-2) and TRBJ1-6, with D perhaps matching TRBD1 (6 bases). This CDR3 has 18 residues. V gave up 1 base and J gave up 5 bases, with 18 bases separating them. Germline values: CDR1 LGHDT, CDR2 YNNKEL (reference sequence). The CDR3 bases are TGTGCCAGCAGCCAAGGATATGTTGGGGGGGCCGATAATTCACCCCTCCACTTT. This gives the protein CASSQGYVGGADNSPLHF.

This sequence joins TRBV4-3 and TRBJ2-6; TRBD1 matches at 7 bases. Germline values: CDR1 LGHNA, CDR2 YSLEER. This CDR3 is built from 16 residues. The ends lost 0 bases at V and 2 bases at J; junction bases unmatched: 1. CDR3 DNA sequence: TGCGCCAGCAGCCAAGAAGGGGGCCCTGGGGCCAACGTCCTGACTTTC. As protein: CASSQEGGPGANVLTF.

This clone was detected only once. The chain uses TRBV3-1 (or the pseudogene TRBV3-2) and TRBJ2-2; D uncertain. Germline V gene data show CDR1 as LGHDT and CDR2 as YNNKEL (reference sequence). CDR3 size: 15 residues. Trimming removed 0 bases at V and 3 bases at J, with 8 bases between. The CDR3 nucleotides are TGTGCCAGCAGCCAAGAACTCACAGACACCGGGGAGCTGTTTTTT. This translates into CASSQELTDTGELFF.

This clone was counted only a few times. This chain links TRBV7-9 with TRBJ1-4, with TRBD1 matching 8 bases. The CDR3 totals 15 residues. With V trimmed by 2 bases and J by 8 bases, 7 bases remained unmatched. Germline CDR1 reads SEHNR; CDR2 reads FQNEAQ (reference sequence). CDR3 region: CASSLTDRDGEKLFF. The CDR3 nucleotides are TGTGCCAGCAGCTTAACGGACAGGGATGGCGAAAAACTGTTTTTT.

The rearrangement joins TRBV9 to TRBJ2-5, with TRBD1 matching over 8 bases. CDR1 and CDR2 (germline): SGDLS, YYNGEE. The CDR3 has 16 residues. V shed 4 bases and J 2 bases; nucleotides not matched to a gene: 10. The CDR3: CASSTRDRWTQETQYF. Written as DNA, the CDR3 is TGTGCCAGCAGCACCCGGGACAGGTGGACTCAAGAGACCCAGTACTTC.

V usage is TRBV7-2 and J usage is TRBJ2-3; no clear D. V lost 3 bases and J lost 3, with 10 bases in between. The CDR3 runs 14 residues. Germline loops: CDR1 SGHTA, CDR2 FQGNSA. CDR3: CASSFEVTTDTQYF. Written as DNA, the CDR3 is TGTGCCAGCAGCTTTGAGGTGACTACAGATACGCAGTATTTT.

There are a few counts of this clone. This sequence joins TRBV9 and TRBJ2-7; D unresolved. V lost 3 bases to trimming and J lost 0 bases, with 10 bases between them. The CDR3 length is 14 residues. CDR1 and CDR2 from the germline V gene are SGDLS and YYNGEE. CDR3 DNA sequence: TGTGCCAGCAGCGCACAGTCCAACTCCTACGAGCAGTACTTC. Its translation: CASSAQSNSYEQYF.

CDR3 in amino acids: CASSSPRVSFGSEQYF. Here the CDR3 DNA reads TGTGCCAGCAGCTCCCCTCGGGTTAGCTTTGGCTCCGAGCAGTACTTC. The genes are TRBV11-2 and TRBJ2-7; unclear D gene. Germline assignment: CDR1 SGHAT and CDR2 FQNNGV. V lost 4 bases to trimming and J lost 6 bases, with 22 bases between them. This CDR3 comprises 16 residues.

V and J are TRBV6-2 or TRBV6-3 and TRBJ1-3, with D hard to call. Germline CDR1 and CDR2: MNHEY and SVGEGT. Trimming left V 0 bases short and J 9 bases short, with 9 bases between. The CDR3 contains 13 residues. CDR3 protein: CASSYSPGSTIYF. For the CDR3, the DNA is TGTGCCAGCAGTTACTCCCCCGGGAGCACCATATATTTT.

This clone appeared once. V and J are TRBV5-4 and TRBJ2-5; 8 bases are a match to TRBD1. Trimming removed 4 bases from V and 2 bases from J; junction bases left unmatched: 4. The V gene's germline CDR1 is SGHNT and CDR2 YYREEE (reference sequence). The CDR3 is 14 amino acids. In DNA, the CDR3 is TGTGCCAGCAGCCCACAGGGGGTTCAAGAGACCCAGTACTTC. Residues: CASSPQGVQETQYF.

This sequence joins TRBV11-3 and TRBJ1-1; D is unclear. The V gene lost 5 bases and the J gene lost 8 bases, with 18 bases spanning the gap. This CDR3 region has 14 residues. Germline assignment: CDR1 SGHNT and CDR2 YENEEA. The CDR3 DNA is TGTGCCAGCAGCCGTCCCACTGCTATGCCAGAAGCTTTCTTT. Its translation: CASSRPTAMPEAFF.